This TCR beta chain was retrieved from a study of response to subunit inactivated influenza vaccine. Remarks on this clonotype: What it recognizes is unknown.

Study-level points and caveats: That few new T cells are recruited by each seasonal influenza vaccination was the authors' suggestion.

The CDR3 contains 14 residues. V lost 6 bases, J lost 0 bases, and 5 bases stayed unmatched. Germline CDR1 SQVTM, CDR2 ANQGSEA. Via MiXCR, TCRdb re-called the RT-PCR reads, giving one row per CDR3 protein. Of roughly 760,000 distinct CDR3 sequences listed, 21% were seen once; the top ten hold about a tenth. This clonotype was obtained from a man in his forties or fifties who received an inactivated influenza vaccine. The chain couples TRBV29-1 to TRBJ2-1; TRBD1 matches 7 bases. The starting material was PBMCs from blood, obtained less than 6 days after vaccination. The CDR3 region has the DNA TGCAGCGTCCTGACAGGGCGCTCCTACAATGAGCAGTTCTTC. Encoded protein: CSVLTGRSYNEQFF.